These 10 T cell receptor beta chains were sequenced from one sample in a study of cytomegalovirus exposure and HLA in healthy donors. Using immunoSEQ multiplex PCR, the repertoire was profiled, and TCRdb retains in-frame clones only, with some absent. The repertoire holds 250,000 to 300,000 clones, with around 90% as singletons. Sequencing used PBMCs. Receptor source: a woman younger than 35 in good health and CMV-seronegative.

The rearrangement uses TRBV29-1 and TRBJ1-2; 7 nucleotides match TRBD1. The V and J ends lost 6 bases and 3 bases, in that order; junction bases with no gene match: 4. Germline V gene lookup returns CDR1 SQVTM and CDR2 ANQGSEA. CDR3 length: 12 amino acids. The CDR3 DNA reads TGCAGCGTAGACGACAGGGACTATGGCTACACCTTC. Protein: CSVDDRDYGYTF. The full variable domain, rest sourced from reference TRBV29-1 and TRBJ1-2, is SAVISQKPSRDICQRGTSLTIQCQVDSQVTMMFWYRQQPGQSLTLIATANQGSEATYESGFVIDKFPISRPNLTFSTLTVSNMSPEDSSIYLCSVDDRDYGYTFGSGTRLTVV.

V gene TRBV29-1 combines with J gene TRBJ2-5; possible D gene TRBD1, 6 bases. The CDR3 has 13 residues. The V and J ends lost 6 bases and 2 bases respectively, with 13 bases between them. CDR1 and CDR2 (germline): SQVTM, ANQGSEA. CDR3 sequence reads: CSVAQGRQETQYF. In DNA form, the CDR3 reads TGCAGCGTCGCTCAGGGGCGTCAAGAGACCCAGTACTTC.

The rearrangement joins TRBV2 to TRBJ2-3; TRBD2 might be the D (6 bases). CDR1 and CDR2 (germline): SNHLY, FYNNEI. This CDR3 has 14 residues. V lost 4 bases and J lost 1, with 9 bases in between. The CDR3 loop reads CASSGPGGTDTQYF. The CDR3 DNA sequence: TGTGCCAGCAGTGGTCCGGGGGGCACAGATACGCAGTATTTT.

The chain carries TRBV6-1 and TRBJ2-7; D is perhaps TRBD1 (6 bases). Trimming cost V 8 bases and J 2 bases, with 10 bases left between them. The CDR3 spans 12 residues. Germline CDR1 is MNHNS and CDR2 is SASEGT. The CDR3 is CASADRTYEQYF. CDR3 DNA sequence: TGTGCCAGCGCCGACAGGACCTACGAGCAGTACTTC.

The chain combines TRBV13 with TRBJ2-1, with D possibly TRBD2 on 7 matching bases. V was pared by 7 bases and J by 5 bases, with 24 bases between. CDR1 is PRHDT, CDR2 FYEKMQ, per germline (reference sequence). The CDR3 length is 17 residues. The CDR3 sequence is CASKPNLGGGAHNEQFF. The CDR3 DNA reads TGTGCCAGCAAGCCAAACCTCGGTGGGGGGGCGCACAATGAGCAGTTCTTC.

This chain joins TRBV28 and TRBJ1-6, with D possibly matching TRBD1 (5 bases). The CDR3 consists of 14 residues. From germline, CDR1 is MDHEN and CDR2 SYDVKM. V was clipped by 6 bases and J by 9 bases, with 15 bases between them. CDR3 DNA sequence: TGTGCCAGCAGAATCCCGGCAGGGCTTTCACCCCTCCACTTT. Translated: CASRIPAGLSPLHF.

This clone was observed a handful of times. The chain links TRBV27 to TRBJ2-7; 9 bases match TRBD1. The CDR3 spans 14 residues. Per germline, CDR1 MNHEY and CDR2 SMNVEV (reference sequence). With 5 bases clipped from V and 6 bases from J, the junction kept 8 bases outside the gene matches. This CDR3 reads CASSPVGTGREQYF. CDR3 nucleotides: TGTGCCAGCAGTCCGGTCGGGACAGGGCGCGAGCAGTACTTC.

The chain uses TRBV29-1 and TRBJ2-5; maybe TRBD1 (6 bases). The germline gives CDR1 SQVTM, CDR2 ANQGSEA. The CDR3 is 12 residues long. For the CDR3, the DNA is TGCAGTTATTCGCAGGGGACGCAGACCCAGTACTTC. Protein: CSYSQGTQTQYF.

V gene TRBV28 combines with J gene TRBJ2-2; TRBD2 aligns across 12 bases. V dropped 3 bases and J dropped 5; count of bases not matched to a gene: 7. The CDR3 length is 17 residues. Germline loops: CDR1 MDHEN, CDR2 SYDVKM. The CDR3 sequence is CASSFLAGGPRTGELFF. DNA for the CDR3: TGTGCCAGCAGTTTTCTAGCGGGGGGGCCTCGGACCGGGGAGCTGTTTTTT.

The chain is built from TRBV11-2 and TRBJ2-1, with 12 positions matching TRBD2. CDR1 and CDR2 from the germline V gene are SGHAT and FQNNGV. This CDR3 is 19 amino acids long. V shed 0 bases and J 0 bases; nucleotides not matched to a gene: 6. CDR3 residues: CASSLDQGLAGLSYNEQFF. The CDR3 coding sequence is TGTGCCAGCAGCTTAGATCAAGGACTAGCGGGACTCTCCTACAATGAGCAGTTCTTC.